The TCR beta chain under discussion was sequenced for a study of T cells after yellow fever vaccination. Whole-study findings and limits: Clones from primary vaccination mostly reappeared after the booster (around 96% CD4, around 90% CD8).

Using its own MiXCR run on the 5' RACE reads, TCRdb lists one record per CDR3 protein. The repertoire has about 99,000 distinct CDR3 sequences, 5.8% of them found once; the top ten carry approximately 39%. As for this clonotype: Its antigen is still unknown.

V lost 0 bases and J 10 bases, leaving 16 bases between the germline ends. Germline V gene data show CDR1 as LGHNA and CDR2 as YNFKEQ. The CDR3 loop spans 15 amino acids. V is TRBV4-2 and J is TRBJ2-1; TRBD1 or TRBD2 may be the D gene (5 bases each). This specimen was CD8+ T cells sorted from PBMCs, taken 10 days after the yellow fever booster vaccination. This TCR came from a young man who received the YFV17D yellow fever vaccine. This CDR3 reads CASSQDTGRVEEQFF. DNA for the CDR3: TGTGCCAGCAGCCAAGATACGGGGCGGGTGGAGGAGCAGTTCTTC.